This is a list of T cell receptor beta chains from one sample in a study of blood T cell repertoires in COVID-19. Here immunoSEQ multiplex PCR was the method, and the copy in TCRdb shows in-frame clones only, minus some. The sample shows more than 110,000 clones, about 79% of them seen only once. The sample was PBMCs or T cells enriched from blood (not recorded which). The receptors were sampled from a woman in her fifties or sixties who had recovered from COVID-19. Both conserved end residues are part of each CDR3. D genes are given only for firm matches. Expanded clones are given a class, and other clones once, few, many or no size at all.

cdr3_nt,cdr3_aa,d_call,v_call,j_call,clone_size
TGTGCCTGGAGTGTACTTGCAACTAATGAAAAACTGTTTTTT,CAWSVLATNEKLFF,-,TRBV30,TRBJ1-4,-
TGTGCCAGTCACCGGGGACAGGGCGATGGCTACACCTTC,CASHRGQGDGYTF,TRBD1,TRBV6-5,TRBJ1-2,once
TGTGCCAGCAGCGTAGGGCGGGCTTTCTCCTACGAGCAGTACTTC,CASSVGRAFSYEQYF,-,TRBV9,TRBJ2-7,-
TGTGCCAGTAGTATAGTAGGGACAGGGAAGGTTGAGCAGTTCTTC,CASSIVGTGKVEQFF,TRBD1,TRBV19,TRBJ2-1,-
TGCGCCAGCAGCTTCCACATTCGAGGCTATGGCTACACCTTC,CASSFHIRGYGYTF,-,TRBV5-1,TRBJ1-2,once
TGTGCCTGGACGAATGGACAGCTGAAAGAGACCCAGTACTTC,CAWTNGQLKETQYF,-,TRBV30,TRBJ2-5,-
TGTGCCAGCAGTCCCGGGGGGGCCTATGGCTACACCTTC,CASSPGGAYGYTF,-,TRBV12-3/TRBV12-4,TRBJ1-2,-
TGTGCCAGCAGTCATTACAGGGGACTCTCGTATGGCTACACCTTC,CASSHYRGLSYGYTF,TRBD1,TRBV11-3,TRBJ1-2,-
TGTGCCATCAGTGACATTTCGGGCTACGAGCAGTACTTC,CAISDISGYEQYF,-,TRBV10-3,TRBJ2-7,-
TGCGCCAGCAGGGAAGACCCGGGTAGCACAGATACGCAGTATTTT,CASREDPGSTDTQYF,-,TRBV10-2,TRBJ2-3,-
TGCAGTGCTAGTCAGGCAGGGGGCTCCCACGAGCAGTACTTC,CSASQAGGSHEQYF,TRBD1,TRBV20-1,TRBJ2-7,-
TGTGCCAGCAGTTCTGGGCAGGGCAATCAGCCCCAGCATTTT,CASSSGQGNQPQHF,-,TRBV28,TRBJ1-5,-
TGTGCCAGCAGCAAGAGCACCTATGGCTACACCTTC,CASSKSTYGYTF,-,TRBV28,TRBJ1-2,-
TGTGCCAGCAGCCAAGATGGCGGGCGGGTGGAAGAGCAGTACTTC,CASSQDGGRVEEQYF,-,TRBV3-1/TRBV3-2,TRBJ2-7,-
TGTGCCAGCAAGATACAGCCGAACACTGAAGCTTTCTTT,CASKIQPNTEAFF,-,TRBV2,TRBJ1-1,-
TGCAGCGTTGAAGATTCGGGAAGGGAGAATGGCTACACCTTC,CSVEDSGRENGYTF,-,TRBV29-1,TRBJ1-2,many
TGCGCCAGCGGCCCCGGGCGGCTCAGGGAAAACATTCAGTACTTC,CASGPGRLRENIQYF,-,TRBV4-1,TRBJ2-4,-
TGTGCCTGGGCAGGGGGAACCAACTATGGCTACACCTTC,CAWAGGTNYGYTF,TRBD1,TRBV30,TRBJ1-2,-
TGTGCCATCAGTGCCGGGACAGATAAAGACTATGGCTACACCTTC,CAISAGTDKDYGYTF,TRBD1,TRBV10-3,TRBJ1-2,-
TGCGCCAGCAGCTTGGGATCCGGACAGGAGAGTGGTGGCTACACCTTC,CASSLGSGQESGGYTF,TRBD1,TRBV5-1,TRBJ1-2,-
TGTGCCAGCAGTCTCACCCATCGACAGATCAATGGCTACACCTTC,CASSLTHRQINGYTF,-,TRBV27,TRBJ1-2,-
TGTGCCAGCAGAGGACAGTACTACGAGCAGTACTTC,CASRGQYYEQYF,-,TRBV2,TRBJ2-7,-
TGTGCCACCAGCAGAGATTGGGGCGCTGAAGCTTTCTTT,CATSRDWGAEAFF,-,TRBV15,TRBJ1-1,-